Detailed here is one TCR beta chain. Per the original methods: By means of reference gene primer amplification, nucleated cell counts were estimated. Clones were read by immunoSEQ multiplex PCR, and TCRdb kept only the in-frame ones, dropping some. That table furnishes V, J and clone size, whereas the DNA furnished D and trimming. The table has a few hundred thousand clones, around 84% seen once. This sample was taken from a study of blood T cell repertoires in COVID-19. The overall study: The United States, Italy and Spain provided the acute and convalescent COVID-19 samples. PBMCs, B-cell-depleted T cells, or T cells provided the cDNA or gDNA that made up the material.

Germline V gene sequence: CDR1 MNHEY, CDR2 SMNVEV (reference sequence). Trimming stripped 6 bases from V and 7 bases from J, with 15 bases between. The CDR3 consists of 14 residues. This receptor was obtained from a man in his sixties with acute or convalescent COVID-19. V usage is TRBV27 and J usage is TRBJ1-4, with D possibly matching TRBD1 (5 bases). The specimen was peripheral blood. CDR3 DNA sequence: TGTGCCAGCAGGCAGTGGGGGGGTGGTGAAAAACTGTTTTTT. Translated, it gives CASRQWGGGEKLFF.